The 7 T cell receptor beta chains listed next were all sequenced from one sample in a study of blood T cell repertoires in COVID-19. Repertoires were generated with immunoSEQ multiplex PCR, while TCRdb's copy carries only in-frame clones and drops some. The data contain a few hundred thousand clones, about 88% of them seen just once; the ten biggest clones take up 2% to 2.5%. The source material was PBMCs or T cells enriched from blood (not recorded which). The receptors stem from a woman aged 55-69 years in a cohort exposed to, infected with or recovered from COVID-19 (not recorded which).

The chain recombines TRBV4-1 with TRBJ2-7; maybe TRBD2 (6 bases). CDR1 is MGHRA, CDR2 YSYEKL, per germline. V was cut by 1 base and J by 3 bases, with 13 bases left in between. This CDR3 is built from 15 residues. The CDR3 DNA follows: TGCGCCAGCAGCCAAGGACGGGGGTTCTTCTACGAGCAGTACTTC. Amino acid sequence: CASSQGRGFFYEQYF.

This clone was seen only a few times. The chain recombines TRBV4-1 with TRBJ2-2; 14 nucleotides match TRBD2. The CDR3 runs to 17 residues. Germline-derived CDR1 and CDR2 are MGHRA and YSYEKL. The trim removed 4 bases at V and 6 bases at J, leaving 7 bases unmatched. The CDR3 loop is CASSPTSGRAFAGELFF. The DNA of the CDR3 is TGCGCCAGCAGCCCGACTAGCGGGAGGGCCTTTGCCGGGGAGCTGTTTTTT.

The V call is TRBV5-1, the J call TRBJ1-1, with unresolved D. Germline-derived CDR1 and CDR2 are SGHRS and YFSETQ. This CDR3 has 14 residues. With 0 bases removed from V and 0 bases from J, the gap between germline ends came to 6 bases. CDR3 bases: TGCGCCAGCAGCTTGGATCCGGTGAACACTGAAGCTTTCTTT. As protein: CASSLDPVNTEAFF.

V gene TRBV5-1 combines with J gene TRBJ2-3; D is uncertain. With 3 bases removed from V and 0 bases from J, the gap between germline ends came to 5 bases. The CDR3 is made up of 13 amino acids. Germline CDR1 is SGHRS and CDR2 is YFSETQ. This chain's CDR3 is CASSSPSTDTQYF. Written as DNA, the CDR3 is TGCGCCAGCAGCTCCCCGAGCACAGATACGCAGTATTTT.

The chain is built from TRBV7-3 and TRBJ2-1, with TRBD1 matching 11 bases. The germline gives CDR1 SGHTA, CDR2 FQGTGA. The ends lost 2 bases at V and 10 bases at J; junction bases unmatched: 7. The CDR3 is 15 amino acids. This CDR3 reads CASSLLWTGGGEQFF. The CDR3 nucleotides are TGTGCCAGCAGCTTACTTTGGACAGGGGGCGGGGAGCAGTTCTTC.

The CDR3 coding sequence is TGTGCCAGCAGTTACTTTAGCGGGACGAACACCGGGGAGCTGTTTTTT. It is translated as CASSYFSGTNTGELFF. The genes are TRBV6-5 and TRBJ2-2; 8 bases match TRBD2. Trimming at V came to 1 base and at J to 0 bases, leaving 1 base not matched to a gene. The CDR3 sequence is 16 residues long. Germline-derived CDR1 and CDR2 are MNHEY and SVGAGI.

The CDR3 here is CASSASPGQNNSPLHF. The CDR3 DNA sequence: TGTGCCAGCAGCGCGAGTCCGGGACAGAATAATTCACCCCTCCACTTT. This sequence joins TRBV7-6 and TRBJ1-6; 7 positions match TRBD1. The junction had 9 bases not matched to a gene; V was cut back by 5 bases and J by 5 bases. The length of the CDR3 is 16 residues. Germline values: CDR1 SGHVS, CDR2 FNYEAQ.